This is a list of T cell receptor beta chains from one sample in a study of beta chain features in type 1 diabetes. Profiled with immunoSEQ multiplex PCR; TCRdb holds only in-frame clones, not every one. Of approximately 170,000 clones listed, about 9.8% were seen once; the top ten hold roughly 2.5%. The specimen sequenced was central memory CD4+ T cells from blood. The receptors derive from a woman between 18 and 29 years old in good health. CDR3s include the opening cysteine and the closing phenylalanine or tryptophan. The D gene is left open where the match is weak. The size of a clone is reported for some rows only, either as once, few or many, or as a class for expanded clones.

d_call,j_call,clone_size,v_call,cdr3_nt,cdr3_aa
TRBD1,TRBJ1-2,.,TRBV5-1,TGCGCCAGCAGCTTGGACGGCAGGGGGCAAGGTGAAGGCTACACCTTC,CASSLDGRGQGEGYTF
TRBD2,TRBJ2-2,.,TRBV5-1,TGCGCCAGCAGCTTACAGAGCGGGAGCCGCACCGGGGAGCTGTTTTTT,CASSLQSGSRTGELFF
TRBD1,TRBJ2-2,few,TRBV11-1,TGTGCCAGCAGCTTGCTAACAGGGGGAGCCGGGGAGCTGTTTTTT,CASSLLTGGAGELFF
.,TRBJ1-1,few,TRBV5-1,TGCGCCAGCAGCTTTGGAGGCGCGGAGACTGAAGCTTTCTTT,CASSFGGAETEAFF
TRBD1,TRBJ1-4,.,TRBV18,TGTGCCAGCTCACCGGGACAGAATGAAAAACTGTTTTTT,CASSPGQNEKLFF
.,TRBJ2-3,few,TRBV7-2,TGTGCCAGCAGCCAGGCCTCCACAGATACGCAGTATTTT,CASSQASTDTQYF
.,TRBJ1-5,.,TRBV19,TGTGCCAGTAGCAATACAGGAAGGCAGCCCCAGCATTTT,CASSNTGRQPQHF
.,TRBJ2-3,.,TRBV6-6,TGTGCCAGCAGTCGGGGTAGCACAGATACGCAGTATTTT,CASSRGSTDTQYF
.,TRBJ1-2,.,TRBV6-5,TGTGCCAGCAGTTCCCTCTATGGCTACACCTTC,CASSSLYGYTF
TRBD2,TRBJ2-5,few,TRBV10-3,TGTGCCATCAGTGAGAGACTAGCGGACCAAGAGACCCAGTACTTC,CAISERLADQETQYF
.,TRBJ1-5,few,TRBV19,TGTGCCAGTAGTATGGGGGGACGGCAGCCCCAGCATTTT,CASSMGGRQPQHF
.,TRBJ1-1,.,TRBV7-2,TGTGCCAGCAGCTTATGGGGGGGGAACACTGAAGCTTTCTTT,CASSLWGGNTEAFF
TRBD2,TRBJ2-3,.,TRBV28,TGTGCCAGCAGTTTAATAACTAGCGGGGATACGCAGTATTTT,CASSLITSGDTQYF
TRBD1,TRBJ1-6,.,TRBV9,TGTGCCAGCAGCCGGACAGGGTCTAATTCACCCCTCCACTTT,CASSRTGSNSPLHF
TRBD2,TRBJ2-7,many,TRBV4-2,TGTGCCAGCAGCCAAGGGCTAGCGGGAGGGCCGAACGAGCAGTACTTC,CASSQGLAGGPNEQYF
.,TRBJ2-1,many,TRBV30,TGTGCCTGGAGTGTACGGTCAGGGAACCCATCCGATGAGCAGTTCTTC,CAWSVRSGNPSDEQFF
.,TRBJ2-1,.,TRBV4-3,TGCGCCAGCAGCCAAGATCTACAGGGTTACAATGAGCAGTTCTTC,CASSQDLQGYNEQFF
.,TRBJ1-1,.,TRBV19,TGTGCCAGTAGTATAGGAGGGAAGGGCGGCATGAACACTGAAGCTTTCTTT,CASSIGGKGGMNTEAFF
.,TRBJ1-2,few,TRBV7-9,TGTGCCAGCAGCTTAGATCACGGAGGGGTCTATGGCTACACCTTC,CASSLDHGGVYGYTF
TRBD2,TRBJ2-4,.,TRBV10-3,TGTGCCATCAGTGAGAGCGGGAGGGCCAAAAACATTCAGTACTTC,CAISESGRAKNIQYF
TRBD1,TRBJ1-4,.,TRBV2,TGTGCCAGCAGGGCCGGGACAGTTAATGAAAAACTGTTTTTT,CASRAGTVNEKLFF
TRBD2,TRBJ2-7,.,TRBV7-2,TGTGCCAGCAGCCCGAGCGGGGGGGCTTTTTACGAGCAGTACTTC,CASSPSGGAFYEQYF
TRBD1,TRBJ2-7,few,TRBV23-1,TGCGCCAGCACTGGTTGGGGGACAGGGGACTACGAGCAGTACTTC,CASTGWGTGDYEQYF
TRBD1,TRBJ2-7,few,TRBV7-9,TGTGCCAGCAGTCTTCCTTTGTTGGGACAGCTTTCCTTC,CASSLPLLGQLSF
TRBD2,TRBJ2-3,few,TRBV7-9,TGTGCCAGCAGCTTCTGGACTAGCGGGGTGATCACAGATACGCAGTATTTT,CASSFWTSGVITDTQYF
TRBD1,TRBJ2-5,.,TRBV5-4,TGTGCCAGCAGCGGGGGACAGGCCGCGTCTACCCAAGAGACCCAGTACTTC,CASSGGQAASTQETQYF
TRBD2,TRBJ2-2,many,TRBV7-3,TGTGCCAGCAGCCGAGAGCGGGGCGCGAACACCGGGGAGCTGTTTTTT,CASSRERGANTGELFF
.,TRBJ2-5,.,TRBV19,TGTGCCAGTAGCACCGCTGCGACAGTTCAAGAGACCCAGTACTTC,CASSTAATVQETQYF
TRBD1,TRBJ2-5,.,TRBV7-6,TGTGCCAGCAGCTTGACCGGGACAGTTGAAGAGACCCAGTACTTC,CASSLTGTVEETQYF
TRBD2,TRBJ2-5,few,TRBV5-1,TGCGCCAGCAGCTTCGCGGGGGGAGAGACCCAGTACTTC,CASSFAGGETQYF
TRBD1,TRBJ2-7,.,TRBV11-2,TGTGCCAGCAGCTCCGGGACAGGGATCGGCGAGCAGTACTTC,CASSSGTGIGEQYF
.,TRBJ2-7,few,TRBV6-5,TGTGCCAGGTTGGGGGGGGCGGTATATGAGCAGTACTTC,CARLGGAVYEQYF
.,TRBJ2-2,few,TRBV7-3,TGTGCCAGCAACAAACTAGGACTCACCGGGGAGCTGTTTTTT,CASNKLGLTGELFF
.,TRBJ2-7,.,TRBV6-6,TGTGCCAGCAGCCCCAGGGGTTTATACTACGAGCAGTACTTC,CASSPRGLYYEQYF
.,TRBJ1-5,few,TRBV27,TGTGCCAGCACTCTGGTGGAGAGGAGGCCCCAGCATTTT,CASTLVERRPQHF
TRBD1,TRBJ2-1,.,TRBV5-1,TGCGCCAGCAGCTTCCCGGGACAGGGGAGGAATGAGCAGTTCTTC,CASSFPGQGRNEQFF
TRBD2,TRBJ2-3,.,TRBV10-3,TGTGCCATCAGTGCCTCGGGGACTATGAATGCGCAGTATTTT,CAISASGTMNAQYF
TRBD1,TRBJ1-5,few,TRBV6-5,TGTGCCAGCAGCATCGACAGGGTTCAGAGGCCCCAGCATTTT,CASSIDRVQRPQHF
TRBD2,TRBJ2-2,.,TRBV18,TGTGCCAGCTCACCCCAAGCGGGAGGCAACACCGGGGAGCTGTTTTTT,CASSPQAGGNTGELFF
.,TRBJ1-1,few,TRBV19,TGTGCCAGTAGTATAGGAGGGTGGAACACTGAAGCTTTCTTT,CASSIGGWNTEAFF